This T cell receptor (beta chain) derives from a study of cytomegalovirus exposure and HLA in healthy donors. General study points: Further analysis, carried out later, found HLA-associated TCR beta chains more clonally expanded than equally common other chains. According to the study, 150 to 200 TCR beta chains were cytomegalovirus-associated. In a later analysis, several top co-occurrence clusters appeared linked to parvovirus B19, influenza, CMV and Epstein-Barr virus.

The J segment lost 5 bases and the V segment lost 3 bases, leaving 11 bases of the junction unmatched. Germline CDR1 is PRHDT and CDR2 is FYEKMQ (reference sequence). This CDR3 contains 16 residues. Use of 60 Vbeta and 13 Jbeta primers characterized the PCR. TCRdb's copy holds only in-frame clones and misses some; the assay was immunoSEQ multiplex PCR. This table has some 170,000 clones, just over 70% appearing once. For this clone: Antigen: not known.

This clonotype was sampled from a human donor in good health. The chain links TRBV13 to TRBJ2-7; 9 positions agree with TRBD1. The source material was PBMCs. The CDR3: CASSFRAGDRVDEQYF. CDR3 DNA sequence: TGTGCCAGCAGCTTCCGCGCCGGGGACAGGGTGGACGAGCAGTACTTC.